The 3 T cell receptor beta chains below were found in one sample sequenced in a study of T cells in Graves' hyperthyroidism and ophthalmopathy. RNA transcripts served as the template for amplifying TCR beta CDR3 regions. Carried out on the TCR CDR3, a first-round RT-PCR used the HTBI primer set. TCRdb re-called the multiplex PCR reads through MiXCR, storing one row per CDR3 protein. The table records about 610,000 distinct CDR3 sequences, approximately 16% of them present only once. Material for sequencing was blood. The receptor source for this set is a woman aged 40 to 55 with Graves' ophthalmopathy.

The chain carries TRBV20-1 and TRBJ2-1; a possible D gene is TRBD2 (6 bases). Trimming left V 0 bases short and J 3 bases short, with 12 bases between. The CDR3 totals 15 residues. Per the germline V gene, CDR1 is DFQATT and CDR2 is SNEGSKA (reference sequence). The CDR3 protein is CSARDPGVGYNEQFF. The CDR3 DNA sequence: TGCAGTGCTAGAGACCCGGGAGTAGGCTACAATGAGCAGTTCTTC.

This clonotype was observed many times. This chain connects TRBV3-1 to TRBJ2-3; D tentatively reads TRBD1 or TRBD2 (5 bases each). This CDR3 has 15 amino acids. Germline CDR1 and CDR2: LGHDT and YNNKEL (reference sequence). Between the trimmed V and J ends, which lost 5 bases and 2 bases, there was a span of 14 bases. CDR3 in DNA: TGTGCCAGCAGCTACCGGGACGGACCCACAGATACGCAGTATTTT. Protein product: CASSYRDGPTDTQYF.

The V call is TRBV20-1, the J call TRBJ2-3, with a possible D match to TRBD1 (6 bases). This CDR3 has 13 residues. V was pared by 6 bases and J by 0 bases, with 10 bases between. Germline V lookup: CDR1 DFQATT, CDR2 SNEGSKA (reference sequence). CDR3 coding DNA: TGCAGTGCAAGGACAGCTAGCACAGATACGCAGTATTTT. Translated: CSARTASTDTQYF.